The clone carrying this TCR beta chain appeared a few times. Its antigen is still unknown. The V and J ends lost 4 bases and 0 bases respectively, with 16 bases between them. This CDR3 is 17 amino acids long. Germline V gene lookup returns CDR1 SGHAT and CDR2 FQNNGV. This sample was taken from a study of T cells after yellow fever vaccination. Study background: Low-cell-number fractions were prepared with SMART-Seq v4 Ultra Low Input.

TCRdb analysed the 5' RACE reads with MiXCR anew, one entry per CDR3 protein. This sample has around 140,000 distinct CDR3 sequences, with roughly 8% found just once. General study points: Researchers noted that a small share of clonotypes showed up in both CD4 and CD8 compartments. Reappearing after the booster were most of the clones from primary vaccination (about 95% CD4, 88% CD8).

Sequencing used CD4+ T cells sorted from PBMCs, obtained 5 days after the yellow fever booster vaccination. The chain is built from TRBV11-2 and TRBJ2-4; a possible D gene is TRBD1 (5 bases). The TCR sequence derives from a man aged 25-45 years who received the YFV17D yellow fever vaccine. CDR3 region: CASSSPRQTLAKNIQYF. In DNA, the CDR3 is TGTGCCAGCAGCTCACCGAGACAGACACTAGCCAAAAACATTCAGTACTTC.